This TCR beta chain was sequenced for a study of blood T cell repertoires in COVID-19. About the study: T cells, B-cell-depleted T cells, or PBMCs provided the cDNA or gDNA that served as material.

Original handling: Amplification of reference gene primers provided the estimated nucleated cell counts. The table came from immunoSEQ multiplex PCR; TCRdb's copy has only in-frame clones and leaves some out. That table gives V, J and clone size, and the DNA gave D and trimming. Found here are around 300,000 clones, 70% to 90% of them singletons; the top ten hold around 5.8%. The germline V gene has CDR1 SGHDT and CDR2 YYEEEE. Trimming removed 4 bases from V and 4 bases from J; junction bases left unmatched: 3. CDR3 size: 14 residues. This clone was seen only a few times. The study recruited people aged roughly 18 to 95 years across more than 20 US areas. Recovery meant two consecutive negative NP/OP PCR tests, professional clearance, or resolved symptoms.

What was sequenced was PBMCs or T cells enriched from blood (not recorded which). This chain connects TRBV5-6 to TRBJ1-4; 8 nucleotides match TRBD1. This receptor was obtained from a woman between 35 and 50 years old who had recovered from COVID-19. Written as DNA, the CDR3 is TGTGCCAGCAGCCTCGACAGGGGTAATGAAAAACTGTTTTTT. Protein sequence: CASSLDRGNEKLFF.